This T cell receptor beta chain was profiled in a study of T cell responses to AZD1222 COVID-19 vaccine. Study-wide results and caveats: Seropositive at baseline were only a handful of AZD1222 recipients. Regions 160-218 and 743-854 held dominance among vaccine-associated CD4 TCRs, which spanned spike.

The protocol was immunoSEQ multiplex PCR, while the TCRdb copy is restricted to in-frame clones and leaves out a portion. This sample has approximately 180,000 clones; around 90% occur once, and the top ten carry roughly 8%. A note on this clone: Its target is unknown.

Germline lookup yields CDR1 WNHNN and CDR2 SYGVQD (reference sequence). J gave up 0 bases and V 5 bases, and 8 bases lay outside the gene matches. The CDR3 loop spans 17 amino acids. The genes are TRBV10-1 and TRBJ2-3; 10 nucleotides agree with TRBD2. This TCR came from an adult in good health. The sequencing here drew on peripheral blood, taken on day 0 of AZD1222 vaccination. CDR3 region: CASSSKLAGSSTDTQYF. As DNA, the CDR3 is TGCGCCAGCAGTTCTAAACTAGCGGGGTCTAGCACAGATACGCAGTATTTT.